A single TCR beta chain is shown here with its context. This clone may be a read error of a much larger clone one base away. This sample is part of a study of T cells in Graves' hyperthyroidism and ophthalmopathy. Amplification yielded TCR beta CDR3 regions, with RNA transcripts as the source. Using the HTBI primer set, a first-round RT-PCR was run on the TCR CDR3. TCRdb re-called the multiplex PCR reads through MiXCR, storing one row per CDR3 protein. The sample lists under 250,000 distinct CDR3 sequences, approximately 23% occurring once. The TCR was taken from a woman aged 35 to 49 with Graves' ophthalmopathy. Material for sequencing was blood.

The CDR3 nucleotides read TGCGCCAGCAGCCAAGCGCCCTTAGCGGGATCGAACACCGGGGAGCCGTTTTTT. Translating gives CASSQAPLAGSNTGEPFF. This chain joins TRBV4-1 and TRBJ2-2, with 8 bases fitting TRBD2. Germline CDR1 and CDR2: MGHRA and YSYEKL. The CDR3 has 18 amino acids.